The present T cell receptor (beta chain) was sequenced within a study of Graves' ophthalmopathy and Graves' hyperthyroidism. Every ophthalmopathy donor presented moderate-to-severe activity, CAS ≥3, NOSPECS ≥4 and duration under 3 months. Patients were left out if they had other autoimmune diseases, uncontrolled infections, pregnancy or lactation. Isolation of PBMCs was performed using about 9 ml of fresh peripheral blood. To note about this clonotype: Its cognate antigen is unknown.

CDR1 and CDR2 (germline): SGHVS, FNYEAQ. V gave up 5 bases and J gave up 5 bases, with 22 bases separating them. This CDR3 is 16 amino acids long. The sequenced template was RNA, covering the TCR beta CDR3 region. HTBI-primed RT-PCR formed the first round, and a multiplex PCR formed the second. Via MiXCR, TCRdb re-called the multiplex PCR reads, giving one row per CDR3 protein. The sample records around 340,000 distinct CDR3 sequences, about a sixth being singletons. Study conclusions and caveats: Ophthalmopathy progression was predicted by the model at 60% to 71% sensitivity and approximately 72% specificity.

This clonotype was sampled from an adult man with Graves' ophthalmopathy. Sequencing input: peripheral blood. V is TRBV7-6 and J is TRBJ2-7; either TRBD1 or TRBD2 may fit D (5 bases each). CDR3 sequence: CASSQDRGTGLDEQYF. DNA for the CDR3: TGTGCCAGCAGCCAAGACCGGGGCACCGGTTTGGACGAGCAGTACTTC.